Included here is one T cell receptor (beta chain) sequence, with context. Enrollees, about 18 to 100 years old, lived in approximately 25 US areas. This table comes from immunoSEQ multiplex PCR, and its TCRdb copy is limited to in-frame clones, with some not included. This table has fewer than 400,000 clones, roughly 91% appearing once. This specimen comes from a study of blood T cell repertoires in COVID-19. Study details: There were acute and convalescent COVID-19 samples, and they came from the United States, Italy and Spain. T cells, B-cell-depleted T cells, or PBMCs provided the cDNA or gDNA that served as material.

V lost 1 base and J lost 2; bases outside the gene matches: 4. Germline values: CDR1 MGHRA, CDR2 YSYEKL. The CDR3 extends over 16 amino acids. The receptor comes from a woman in her thirties who had recovered from COVID-19. The sequenced material came from PBMCs or T cells enriched from blood (not recorded which). The chain is built from TRBV4-1 and TRBJ1-5; 8 positions agree with TRBD1. Here the CDR3 reads CASSQGRGQGNQPQHF. As DNA, the CDR3 is TGCGCCAGCAGCCAAGGCAGGGGACAGGGCAATCAGCCCCAGCATTTT.